What follows describes a single T cell receptor beta chain. What this receptor recognizes is not known. It has no much larger one-base neighbor in the sample; base qualities were not kept. These data come from a study of blood T cells in healthy people across ages (dated by TCRdb to about 2015). At the level of the whole study: In model experiments, roughly one uniquely barcoded TCR beta cDNA molecule per two T cells was captured by template switching. To track age-related changes in TCR beta repertoire diversity, the study relied on deep sequencing normalized with unique cDNA molecular identifiers. Four age groups were formed from the donors: young (average roughly 15 years), middle-aged (approximately 42), aged (over 55) and long-lived (more than 75). For two donors (one aged 18 to 29 and one aged 80 or older), the study analyzed two additional independent replicas of 1 million unique cDNA reads from the same blood draw.

As encoded in the germline V gene (reference sequence), CDR1 is SGHNT while CDR2 is YYREEE. The trim is 4 bases for V and 8 bases for J, with a gap of 21 bases between the germline ends. The cysteine opens and the phenylalanine closes a CDR3 of 15 amino acids. Only CDR3 DNA remains: 45 bases, in frame from the first base. On the study overall, not on this receptor specifically: Donor CMV infection status was unknown, potentially confounding age-related changes in expanded clonotypes. Compared with the aged group, the long-lived group had more naive CD4+ T cells, fewer expanded clones and increased TCR diversity, suggesting age selection. Total diversity estimates from one million sequenced T cells were considered lower bounds and underestimates. The percentage of naive T cells measured by flow cytometry correlated strongly with observed TCR beta diversity. As age increased, observed TCR beta diversity per million T cells dropped in a roughly linear way, and a significant reduction was already evident by age around 41. Bulk unsorted PBMC profiling prevented conclusive comparison of naive and antigen-experienced compartments.

The receptor library was made with 5' RACE. Instrument used: Illumina HiSeq 2500. The second PCR ran for about 7 to 11 cycles and used a J-beta primer mix along with a sample-barcoded 5' primer. A unique molecular identifier was introduced onto each TCR beta cDNA molecule by a template-switch 5' adaptor carrying 12 random nucleotides. Each sample yielded at least 2.5 million CDR3-containing paired-end reads. First-strand cDNA was synthesized from all RNA with the Mint cDNA synthesis kit, primed by a TRBC-specific oligonucleotide. After uracil-DNA glycosylase treatment, a first 18-cycle PCR used universal primers M1SS and BC2_uni_R on all cDNA. Per the source publication's procedure: Normalization of each sample was performed by random selection of 1 million high-quality reads, each carrying a distinct molecular identifier. Instead of being binned into consensus sequences, reads that shared molecular identifiers were thrown out. MiTCR, with a Q25 quality threshold and the strictest error-elimination algorithm, was used for CDR3 identification, clonotype clustering and error correction. Lower-bound total TCR beta diversity was estimated with a nonparametric unseen species model using Euler transformation. TCRdb itself trimmed the public reads at Q25 with fastp, ran MiXCR and retained productive beta chains. Rows merge per CDR3 protein into single entries with the most common DNA and genes. The authors' filters were not applied to this entry. Across this sample there are more than 900,000 distinct CDR3 sequences, with 25% to 30% seen only once. Jointly, the top ten make up approximately 10% of the sample.

Systemically healthy Caucasian individuals from Russia, 39 in total and aged roughly 6 to 95 years, were included as donors. Each donor gave approximately 9.4 milliliters of peripheral blood, drawn into EDTA-treated Vacutainer tubes. Ficoll-Paque density-gradient centrifugation was used to isolate PBMCs, with at least 6.5 million obtained per sample. Trizol reagent was used to extract total RNA from the PBMCs, yielding at least 6 micrograms per sample. For every donor, flow cytometry on a PBMC aliquot measured the percentage of naive CD45RAhigh/CD27high T cells. The sample was also linked to a second study, of T cells of mothers and their children. The second source states: Nine systemically healthy Caucasian individuals, comprising three mothers and their six children, were included as donors. cDNA synthesis used all of the extracted RNA, with roughly 1.5 ug of RNA in each 15 ul reaction. In the second PCR, the M1S primer added sample barcodes and 2-4 random nucleotides. Each mother yielded over 9.5 million TCR beta CDR3 reads and each child about 3 million reads. TCR recombination output is similarly shaped by thymic selection in related and unrelated pairs, with a minor effect exerted by inherited differences. Normalized repertoire overlap in related mother-child pairs was always slightly higher than in unrelated mother-child pairs, but the difference was never significant. No persistent microchimeric T cell clones were found, with a detection sensitivity of approximately 100 clones per million clonotypes. To look for features that set related mother-child pairs apart from unrelated individuals, the researchers ran deep NGS to compare the TCR beta repertoires of mothers and children. The mean age was roughly 36 +/- 4 years for the mothers and about 10 +/- 4 years for the children. After adapters were ligated using NEBNext reagents, the libraries underwent 100+100 nt paired-end sequencing on an Illumina HiSeq 2000. To prevent cross-contamination, the mother and child libraries were prepared a month apart and were sequenced in separate runs. For each donor, somewhere between roughly 500,000 and 2,100,000 distinct TCR beta clonotypes were identified. Naive TCR beta clonotypes were estimated from low-frequency clonotypes matched to each donor's FACS-determined naive share, without sorting.

The chain joins TRBV5-4 to TRBJ1-2, and TRBD1 may be the D gene, going by 5 matching bases. The source is a middle-aged woman in good health. The sample taken for sequencing was blood. The CDR3 loop reads CASSGAGPGAEGYTF. Read as DNA, the sequence is TGTGCCAGCAGCGGGGCAGGGCCCGGGGCTGAAGGCTACACCTTC.